This T cell receptor (beta chain) was recovered during a study of blood T cell repertoires in COVID-19. Study-level information: Acute and convalescent COVID-19 samples came from the United States, Italy and Spain. T cells, B-cell-depleted T cells, or PBMCs provided the cDNA or gDNA that served as material.

With 6 bases clipped from V and 3 bases from J, the junction kept 2 bases outside the gene matches. The CDR3 runs 12 residues. Germline V lookup: CDR1 MNHEY, CDR2 SVGAGI. Sequenced by immunoSEQ multiplex PCR; TCRdb stores in-frame clones only, minus some. This table has about 120,000 clones, around nine tenths appearing once. The TCR sequence derives from a woman aged 45-60 years with active or convalescent COVID-19. The specimen was peripheral blood. The V gene is TRBV6-5, the J gene TRBJ2-7, with TRBD1 identical over 7 bases. The DNA of the CDR3 is TGTGCCAGCAGCCGACAGGGCTACGAGCAGTACTTC. Translation: CASSRQGYEQYF.